This TCR beta chain came from a study of early T cells in non-severe SARS-CoV-2 infection. Study at large: Whole-blood bulk RNA, unsorted, was sequenced, and chains were unpaired.

V lost 4 bases and J 9 bases, leaving 9 bases between the germline ends. This CDR3 comprises 11 residues. TCRdb analysed the 5' RACE reads with MiXCR anew, one entry per CDR3 protein. The repertoire holds 55,000 to 70,000 distinct CDR3 sequences, with less than 15% as singletons. This clonotype was detected many times. Material: whole blood. V is TRBV12-3 or TRBV12-4 and J is TRBJ1-1; D perhaps matches TRBD1 (5 bases). The clonotype originates from an adult who was a healthcare worker with PCR-confirmed SARS-CoV-2 infection or an uninfected control (not recorded which). CDR3 DNA sequence: TGTGCCAGCAGTTCGCAGGGTCAAGCTTTCTTT. This codes for CASSSQGQAFF.